The source of this T cell receptor beta chain is a study of radiation and T cells in renal cell carcinoma (dated by TCRdb to the early 2020s). For the wider study: The samples were drawn from a clinical trial, where primary renal cell carcinomas were treated with 15 Gy of stereotactic body radiation therapy and then removed by nephrectomy 4 weeks afterward. A total of around 50 samples underwent TCR beta sequencing, made up of about 26 tumors and about 27 peripheral blood samples. A total of 4 million to 5 million unique CDR3 nucleotide sequences, encoding roughly 2.7 million unique CDR3 amino acid sequences, were found across all 50 or so samples.

Overall results and qualifications from the work: In blood, the top tumor clonotypes increased from baseline to 2 weeks after radiation and then shrank by 4 weeks, which suggests a temporary expansion of tumor-resident clones. Because pretreatment tumor biopsies were not available, the study could not determine whether clonotypes were already present within the tumor at baseline. Changes in the blood repertoire were not tracked past 4 weeks after treatment. The single-armed trial design could not address effects of radiation dose or scheduling on the TCR repertoire.

Worth noting for this clone: Its antigen remains undetermined. No per-base quality is available; no much larger clone lies one base away.

TCR beta libraries were generated from genomic DNA with the immunoSEQ kit, following the manufacturer's recommendations. To prepare libraries, a first multiplex PCR with proprietary primers was run, followed by a second PCR that added unique barcodes, and a bead cleanup was done after each round. A kit-provided positive control reaction and a negative control reaction were included in every sample batch. The final libraries underwent checking on an Agilent 4200 TapeStation D1000 ScreenTape, volumetric pooling, and quantification by qPCR. Sequencing was performed on an Illumina NextSeq500 using a MidOutput 150-cycle cartridge, with 156 Read1 cycles, 15 Index1 cycles, and the kit custom primers. The pooled library was loaded at roughly 1 pM with a roughly 22% PhiX control spike-in. On the authors' methods: The vendor-processed data were analyzed in R, and a clonotype was defined as all T cells that share the same CDR3 nucleotide sequence. In the clone abundance analyses, frequencies in each sample were normalized to that sample's 10,000 most abundant clones. Public T cell clones, which averaged fewer than five per sample, were removed prior to analysis. Tumor-enriched and baseline blood-enriched clonotypes were defined by at least a 32-fold difference in abundance between compartments. Clonotypes expanded or contracted between blood time points were identified with a beta-binomial differential abundance model. Tumor-blood repertoire similarity was measured with the Baroni-Urbani and Buser coefficient, and groups were compared using two-tailed Wilcoxon tests in R. TCRdb's version of the immuneACCESS table is confined to in-frame rearrangements and falls short of the full clone set. An unresolved V gene accounts for under half of the shortfall where checked; the remainder is of unknown origin. V, J and clone size are taken as reported in that table, and D and trimming were inferred from the DNA itself. The sample has 100,000 to 150,000 clones on record, around 80% of them singletons. Roughly 6.2% of the sample is held by the ten biggest clonotypes.

Per the publication, the time point label means: blood 2 weeks post-SBRT. This specimen's treatment or condition label, interpreted: 15 Gy SBRT to primary tumor, nephrectomy 4 weeks later. To follow tumor-enriched clonotypes, peripheral blood was collected serially from radiation-treated patients at baseline and again at 2 weeks and 4 weeks after SBRT. Every patient had renal cell carcinoma of clear cell pathology. The QIAamp DNA Blood Mini Kit (Qiagen) was used to prepare genomic DNA for TCR sequencing. The analyses included only samples that passed all quality control checks. Here the sequenced sample was blood, taken from a patient whose treatment included radiotherapy and nephrectomy. The TCR sequence derives from a man in his fifties with renal cell carcinoma.

The bases read TGTGCCAGCTCACTCGCCGGGACAGGGAAATTTGGCTATGGCTACACCTTC. This yields the protein CASSLAGTGKFGYGYTF. The chain was built from TRBV18 and TRBJ1-2, and 9 junction bases match TRBD1. Here V drops 4 bases and J drops 4 bases, and the junction holds 13 bases not matched to any gene. The germline V gene encodes CDR1 KGHSH and CDR2 LQKENI. The CDR3 sequence holds 17 residues, the cysteine and phenylalanine included. Only the CDR3 portion is preserved as DNA: 51 bases, with reading frame beginning at the first base. The full variable domain, completed from the reference TRBV18 and TRBJ1-2 proteins outside the CDR3, reads NAGVMQNPRHLVRRRGQEARLRCSPMKGHSHVYWYRQLPEEGLKFMVYLQKENIIDESGMPKERFSAEFPKEGPSILRIQQVVRGDSAAYFCASSLAGTGKFGYGYTFGSGTRLTVV.